The TCR beta chain described here comes from a study of long-term antiretroviral therapy in people with HIV. Notes on the study in general: Clones expanded before ART dominated the repertoire at all time points. Controls showed broader CDR3 length ranges than did the HIV repertoires.

As concerns this clone: No antigen is known for it.

This CDR3 comprises 14 residues. The germline CDR1 and CDR2 sequences are SGHNT and YYREEE (reference sequence). The V and J ends lost 2 bases and 2 bases respectively, with 10 bases between them. It was version v3.0 of the immunoSEQ assay that was run at survey level. Profiled with immunoSEQ multiplex PCR; TCRdb holds only in-frame clones, not every one. The table records approximately 24,000 clones, about 87% of them present only once. The chain combines TRBV5-4 with TRBJ2-5, with a weak D call TRBD2 (5 bases). The receptor comes from a man aged 50 to 59 with HIV. Sequences were derived from unsorted PBMCs, sampled 1.8 years before starting antiretroviral therapy. The CDR3 coding sequence is TGTGCCAGCAGCTTCGGGGTAACTCAAGAGACCCAGTACTTC. This encodes CASSFGVTQETQYF.